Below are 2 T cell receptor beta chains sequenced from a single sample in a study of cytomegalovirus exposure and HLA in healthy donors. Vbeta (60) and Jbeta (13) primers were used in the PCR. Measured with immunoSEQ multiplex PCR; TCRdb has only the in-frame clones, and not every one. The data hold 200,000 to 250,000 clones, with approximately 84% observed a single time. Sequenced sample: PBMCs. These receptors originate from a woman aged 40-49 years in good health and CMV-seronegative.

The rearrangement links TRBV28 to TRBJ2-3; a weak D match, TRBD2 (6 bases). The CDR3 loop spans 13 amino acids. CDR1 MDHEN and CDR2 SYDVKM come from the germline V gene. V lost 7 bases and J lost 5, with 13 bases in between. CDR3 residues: CASTQYGGDTQYF. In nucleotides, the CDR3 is TGTGCCAGCACCCAGTACGGGGGAGATACGCAGTATTTT.

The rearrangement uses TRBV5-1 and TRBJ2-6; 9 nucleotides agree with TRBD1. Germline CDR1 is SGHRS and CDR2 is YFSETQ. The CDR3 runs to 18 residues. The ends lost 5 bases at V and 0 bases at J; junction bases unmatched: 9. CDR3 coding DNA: TGCGCCAGCAGTGACCGGGACAGGGAACTCTCTGGGGCCAACGTCCTGACTTTC. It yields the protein CASSDRDRELSGANVLTF.